Below, 12 T cell receptor beta chains from the same sample are listed, as sequenced in a study of blood T cell repertoires in COVID-19. Profiling relied on immunoSEQ multiplex PCR, and the TCRdb table lists in-frame clones only, not all of them. The profile covers approximately 190,000 clones, with about 88% appearing a single time and around 23% taken by the ten largest. The sample was PBMCs or T cells enriched from blood (not recorded which). All receptors come from a middle-aged woman in a cohort exposed to, infected with or recovered from COVID-19 (not recorded which).

This clone was counted between two and nine times. The chain recombines TRBV6-6 with TRBJ2-1; 8 positions agree with TRBD1. V lost 6 bases and J lost 6; bases outside the gene matches: 13. The CDR3 is made up of 16 amino acids. The germline V gene encodes CDR1 MNHNY and CDR2 SVGAGI (reference sequence). For the CDR3, the DNA is TGTGCCAGCAGCCAGAATCCCCCGGACAGGGCCAATGAGCAGTTCTTC. As protein: CASSQNPPDRANEQFF.

The genes are TRBV2 and TRBJ1-5; 10 bases line up with TRBD1. J was trimmed by 3 bases and V by 8 bases; bases with no gene match: 1. This CDR3 has 13 residues. Germline CDR1 reads SNHLY; CDR2 reads FYNNEI. CDR3 in DNA: TGTGCCAGCGGGACAGGGGTCAATCAGCCCCAGCATTTT. Protein: CASGTGVNQPQHF.

The J gene is TRBJ1-4, the V gene TRBV6-5; 8 bases agree with TRBD1. The V gene's germline CDR1 is MNHEY and CDR2 SVGAGI. Unmatched junction bases numbered 8, after V lost 8 bases and J lost 3 bases. The length of the CDR3 is 15 residues. The CDR3 DNA sequence: TGTGCCAGCGCCCCATTGACAGGGGCTAATGAAAAACTGTTTTTT. The encoded protein is CASAPLTGANEKLFF.

This chain joins TRBV19 and TRBJ1-5; tentatively, D is TRBD1 (5 bases). Germline V gene lookup returns CDR1 LNHDA and CDR2 SQIVND (reference sequence). This CDR3 comprises 15 residues. Trimming shortened V by 10 bases and J by 1 base, and 17 bases separated the two germline ends. The DNA of the CDR3 is TGTGCCACCCGAACTCAGGGAGGAAGCAATCAGCCCCAGCATTTT. Encoded protein: CATRTQGGSNQPQHF.

The chain combines TRBV27 with TRBJ1-5; no reliable D call. CDR1 is MNHEY, CDR2 SMNVEV, per germline (reference sequence). Between the trimmed V and J ends, which lost 6 bases and 1 base, there was a span of 13 bases. This CDR3 comprises 15 residues. The CDR3 region is CASSFRLGSNQPQHF. CDR3 DNA sequence: TGTGCCAGCAGCTTTAGGCTCGGGAGCAATCAGCCCCAGCATTTT.

The chain couples TRBV5-1 to TRBJ2-6, with 7 bases fitting TRBD1. V lost 3 bases, J lost 2 bases, and 2 bases stayed unmatched. The length of the CDR3 is 15 residues. Looked up from germline, CDR1 is SGHRS and CDR2 is YFSETQ. The CDR3 protein is CASSYRGPGANVLTF. Here the CDR3 DNA reads TGCGCCAGCAGCTATAGGGGGCCTGGGGCCAACGTCCTGACTTTC.

This clone was detected only once. V and J are TRBV19 and TRBJ1-1; TRBD1 agrees at 10 bases. J lost 5 bases, V lost 5 bases, and 5 bases had no gene match. There are 14 residues in the CDR3. Germline V CDR1 and CDR2: LNHDA, SQIVND (reference sequence). This chain's CDR3 is CASSAGQGSTEAFF. Written as DNA, the CDR3 is TGTGCCAGTAGTGCGGGACAGGGGTCGACTGAAGCTTTCTTT.

The rearrangement joins TRBV19 to TRBJ1-2; 7 bases are shared with TRBD1. The trim removed 11 bases at V and 3 bases at J, leaving 12 bases unmatched. Germline CDR1 reads LNHDA; CDR2 reads SQIVND (reference sequence). The CDR3 runs to 14 residues. The CDR3 DNA sequence: TGTGCCCCTCGACTCGACAGGGTGCACTATGGCTACACCTTC. Translation gives CAPRLDRVHYGYTF.

This rearrangement joins TRBV18 to TRBJ2-2, with unresolved D. V lost 4 bases and J 0 bases, leaving 12 bases between the germline ends. Germline V CDR1 and CDR2: KGHSH, LQKENI. The CDR3 is made up of 16 amino acids. CDR3 amino acids: CASSLYDQANTGELFF. As DNA, the CDR3 is TGTGCCAGCTCACTCTATGATCAAGCGAACACCGGGGAGCTGTTTTTT.

V and J are TRBV4-1 and TRBJ1-5; 7 nucleotides agree with TRBD1. Germline trimming cut 3 bases from V and 3 bases from J; bases unmatched to any gene: 5. Germline V lookup: CDR1 MGHRA, CDR2 YSYEKL. This CDR3 has 15 residues. The CDR3: CASSHGQADNQPQHF. As DNA, the CDR3 is TGCGCCAGCAGCCACGGACAGGCTGACAATCAGCCCCAGCATTTT.

The genes are TRBV27 and TRBJ1-1; D uncertain. Per germline, CDR1 MNHEY and CDR2 SMNVEV (reference sequence). Trimming removed 5 bases from V and 2 bases from J, with 6 bases in between. This CDR3 has 12 residues. CDR3 coding DNA: TGTGCCAGCAGTGACTTTAACACTGAAGCTTTCTTT. This sequence encodes CASSDFNTEAFF.

This clone was picked up a small number of times. The rearrangement links TRBV27 to TRBJ2-7, with D perhaps matching TRBD1 (5 bases). The CDR3 loop spans 15 amino acids. Germline loops: CDR1 MNHEY, CDR2 SMNVEV (reference sequence). The ends were cut back, 1 base at V and 6 bases at J, with 16 bases in the middle. CDR3 sequence: CASSLFGQGLGEQYF. CDR3 in DNA: TGTGCCAGCAGTTTATTCGGGCAGGGTCTGGGCGAGCAGTACTTC.